This T cell receptor (beta chain) was recorded in a study of blood T cell repertoires in COVID-19. On the study more broadly: From T cells, B-cell-depleted T cells, or PBMCs came the material, which was cDNA or gDNA.

Source study methods: Nucleated cell number was recorded as an estimate derived from reference gene primer amplification. Only in-frame clones appear in the TCRdb table, and some are missing; sequencing was by immunoSEQ multiplex PCR. V, J and clone size were drawn from that table, and D and trimming were deduced from the DNA. The sample holds a few hundred thousand clones, approximately 88% seen once. Individuals aged roughly 18 to 95 years were recruited from fewer than 25 US areas. Researchers sorted participants into cohorts using their self-reported clinical history. This CDR3 contains 16 residues. The germline V and J ends were trimmed by 0 bases and 7 bases, with 19 bases remaining between them. Germline values: CDR1 MNHNY, CDR2 SVGAGI (reference sequence).

The clonotype comes from a man between 18 and 35 years old with acute COVID-19. This chain joins TRBV6-6 and TRBJ2-7; weak D call: TRBD1 (6 bases). The sequenced sample was PBMCs or T cells enriched from blood (not recorded which). The CDR3 DNA sequence: TGTGCCAGCAGTTACTCCCCAGACAGGCCCTGGGGGGAGCAGTACTTC. It specifies CASSYSPDRPWGEQYF.